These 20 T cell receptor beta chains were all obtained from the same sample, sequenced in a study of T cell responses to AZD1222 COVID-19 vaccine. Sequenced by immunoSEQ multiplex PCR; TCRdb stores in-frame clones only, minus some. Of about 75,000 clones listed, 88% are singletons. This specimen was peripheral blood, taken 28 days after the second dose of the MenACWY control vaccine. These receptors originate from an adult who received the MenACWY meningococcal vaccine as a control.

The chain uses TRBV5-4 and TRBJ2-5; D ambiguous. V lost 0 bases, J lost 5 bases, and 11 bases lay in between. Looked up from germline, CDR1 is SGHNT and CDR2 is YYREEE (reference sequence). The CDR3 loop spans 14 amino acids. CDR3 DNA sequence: TGTGCCAGCAGCTTGGAGGTCAGCTCGGAGACCCAGTACTTC. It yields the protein CASSLEVSSETQYF. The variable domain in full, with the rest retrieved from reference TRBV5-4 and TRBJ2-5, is ETGVTQSPTHLIKTRGQQVTLRCSSQSGHNTVSWYQQALGQGPQFIFQYYREEENGRGNFPPRFSGLQFPNYSSELNVNALELDDSALYLCASSLEVSSETQYFGPGTRLLVL.

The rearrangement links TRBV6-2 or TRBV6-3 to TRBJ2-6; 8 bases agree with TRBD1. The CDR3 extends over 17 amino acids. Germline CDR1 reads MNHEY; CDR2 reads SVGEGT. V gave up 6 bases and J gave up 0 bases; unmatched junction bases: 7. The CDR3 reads CASSDRGALSGANVLTF. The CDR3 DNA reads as TGTGCCAGCAGCGACAGGGGCGCCCTCTCTGGGGCCAACGTCCTGACTTTC.

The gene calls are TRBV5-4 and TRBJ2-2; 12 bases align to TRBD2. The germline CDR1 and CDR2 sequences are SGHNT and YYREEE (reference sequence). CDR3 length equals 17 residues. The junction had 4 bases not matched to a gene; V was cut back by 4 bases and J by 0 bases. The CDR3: CASSRTSGGPNTGELFF. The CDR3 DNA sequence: TGTGCCAGCAGCAGAACTAGCGGGGGGCCGAACACCGGGGAGCTGTTTTTT.

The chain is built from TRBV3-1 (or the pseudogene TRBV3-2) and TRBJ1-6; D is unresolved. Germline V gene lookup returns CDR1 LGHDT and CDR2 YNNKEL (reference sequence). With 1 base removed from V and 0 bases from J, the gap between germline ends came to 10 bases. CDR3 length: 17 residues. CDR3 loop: CASSQAQDSSYNSPLHF. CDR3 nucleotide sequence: TGTGCCAGCAGCCAAGCCCAGGATAGCTCCTATAATTCACCCCTCCACTTT.

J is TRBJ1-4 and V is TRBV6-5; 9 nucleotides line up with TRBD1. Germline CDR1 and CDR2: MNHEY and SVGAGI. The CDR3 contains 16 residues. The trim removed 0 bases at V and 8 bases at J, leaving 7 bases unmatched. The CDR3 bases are TGTGCCAGCAGTTACTCTATACAGGGGGCGGGGGAAAAACTGTTTTTT. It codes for CASSYSIQGAGEKLFF.

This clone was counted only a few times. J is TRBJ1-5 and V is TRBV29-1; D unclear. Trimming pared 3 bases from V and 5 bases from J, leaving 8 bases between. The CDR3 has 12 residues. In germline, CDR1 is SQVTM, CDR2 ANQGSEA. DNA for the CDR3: TGCAGCGTTGATAATGGAGATCAGCCCCAGCATTTT. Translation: CSVDNGDQPQHF. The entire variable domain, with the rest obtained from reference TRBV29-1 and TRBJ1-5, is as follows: SAVISQKPSRDICQRGTSLTIQCQVDSQVTMMFWYRQQPGQSLTLIATANQGSEATYESGFVIDKFPISRPNLTFSTLTVSNMSPEDSSIYLCSVDNGDQPQHFGDGTRLSIL.

The DNA for the CDR3 is TGCAGTGCTAGTCGGGAGGTGGCCAAAAACATTCAGTACTTC. Translation gives CSASREVAKNIQYF. The rearrangement joins TRBV20-1 to TRBJ2-4; 7 bases line up with TRBD2. Germline CDR1 is DFQATT and CDR2 is SNEGSKA (reference sequence). This CDR3 spans 14 amino acids. The ends lost 3 bases at V and 1 base at J; junction bases unmatched: 3.

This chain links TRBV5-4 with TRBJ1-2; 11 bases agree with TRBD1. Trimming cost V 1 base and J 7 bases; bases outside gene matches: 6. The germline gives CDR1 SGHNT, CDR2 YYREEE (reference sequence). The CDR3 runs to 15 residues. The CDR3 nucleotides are TGTGCCAGCAGCTTGTACGGACAGGGGGCGCTTGGCTACACCTTC. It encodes CASSLYGQGALGYTF.

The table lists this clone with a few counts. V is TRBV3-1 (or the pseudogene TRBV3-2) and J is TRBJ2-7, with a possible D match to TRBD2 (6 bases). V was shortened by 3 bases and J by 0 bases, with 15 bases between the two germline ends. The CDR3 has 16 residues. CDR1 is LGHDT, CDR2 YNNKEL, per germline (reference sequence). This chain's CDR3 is CASSHAAGTGSYEQYF. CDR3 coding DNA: TGTGCCAGCAGCCACGCCGCCGGGACTGGCTCCTACGAGCAGTACTTC.

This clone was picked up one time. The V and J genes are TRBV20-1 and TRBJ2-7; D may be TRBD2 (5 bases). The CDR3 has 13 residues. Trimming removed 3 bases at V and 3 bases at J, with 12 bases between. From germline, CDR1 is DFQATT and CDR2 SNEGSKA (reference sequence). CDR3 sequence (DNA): TGCAGTGCTAGTCGGGATCGGGGCTACGAGCAGTACTTC. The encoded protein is CSASRDRGYEQYF.

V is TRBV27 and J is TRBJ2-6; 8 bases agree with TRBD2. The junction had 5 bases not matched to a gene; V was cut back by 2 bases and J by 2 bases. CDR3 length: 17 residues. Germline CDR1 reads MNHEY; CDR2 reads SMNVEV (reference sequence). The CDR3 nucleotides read TGTGCCAGCAGTTTACGGGGGGGTCCGGCTGGGGCCAACGTCCTGACTTTC. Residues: CASSLRGGPAGANVLTF.

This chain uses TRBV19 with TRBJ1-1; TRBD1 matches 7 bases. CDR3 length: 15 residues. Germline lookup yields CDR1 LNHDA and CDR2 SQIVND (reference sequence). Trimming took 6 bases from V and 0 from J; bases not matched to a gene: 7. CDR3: CASRTGTDMNTEAFF. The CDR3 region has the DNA TGTGCCAGTAGAACCGGGACAGACATGAACACTGAAGCTTTCTTT.

The chain's CDR3 is CASSLGDLGSYNEQFF. In DNA form, the CDR3 reads TGCGCCAGCAGCTTGGGGGACTTAGGCTCCTACAATGAGCAGTTCTTC. The genes are TRBV5-1 and TRBJ2-1; maybe TRBD2 (6 bases). V was shortened by 0 bases and J by 0 bases, with 10 bases between the two germline ends. The CDR3 has 16 residues. Germline lookup yields CDR1 SGHRS and CDR2 YFSETQ.

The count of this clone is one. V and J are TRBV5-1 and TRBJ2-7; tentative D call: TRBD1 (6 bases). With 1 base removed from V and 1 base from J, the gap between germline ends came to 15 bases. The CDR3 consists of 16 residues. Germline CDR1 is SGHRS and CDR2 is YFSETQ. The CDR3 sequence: CASSLSGTPVSYEQYF. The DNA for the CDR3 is TGCGCCAGCAGCTTGTCCGGGACACCCGTGTCCTACGAGCAGTACTTC.

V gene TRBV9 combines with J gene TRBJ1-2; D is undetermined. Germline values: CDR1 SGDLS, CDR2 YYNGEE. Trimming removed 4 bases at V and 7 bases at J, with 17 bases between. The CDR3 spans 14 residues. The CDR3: CASSQTGSTGGYTF. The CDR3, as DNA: TGTGCCAGCAGCCAGACCGGGTCCACGGGTGGCTACACCTTC. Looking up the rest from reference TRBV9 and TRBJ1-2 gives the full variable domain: DSGVTQTPKHLITATGQRVTLRCSPRSGDLSVYWYQQSLDQGLQFLIQYYNGEERAKGNILERFSAQQFPDLHSELNLSSLELGDSALYFCASSQTGSTGGYTFGSGTRLTVV.

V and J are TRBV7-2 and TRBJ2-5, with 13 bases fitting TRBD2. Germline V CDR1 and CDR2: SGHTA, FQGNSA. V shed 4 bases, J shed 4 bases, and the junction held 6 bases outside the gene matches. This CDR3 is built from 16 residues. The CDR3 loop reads CASSSPTSGGTETQYF. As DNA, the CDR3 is TGTGCCAGCAGCTCCCCGACTAGCGGGGGGACAGAGACCCAGTACTTC.

CDR3 region: CASSLAQREQYF. The CDR3 DNA reads TGTGCCAGCAGCTTAGCGCAGCGAGAGCAGTACTTC. The chain is built from TRBV7-2 and TRBJ2-7; D is unclear. The CDR3 has 12 amino acids. Between the trimmed V and J ends, which lost 0 bases and 7 bases, there was a span of 7 bases. Looked up from germline, CDR1 is SGHTA and CDR2 is FQGNSA.

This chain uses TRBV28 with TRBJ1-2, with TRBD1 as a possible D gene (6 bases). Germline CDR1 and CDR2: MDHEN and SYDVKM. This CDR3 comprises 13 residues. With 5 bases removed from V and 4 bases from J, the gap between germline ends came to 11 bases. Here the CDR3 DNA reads TGTGCCAGCAGTCAGGGGTCAGTCTATGGCTACACCTTC. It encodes CASSQGSVYGYTF.

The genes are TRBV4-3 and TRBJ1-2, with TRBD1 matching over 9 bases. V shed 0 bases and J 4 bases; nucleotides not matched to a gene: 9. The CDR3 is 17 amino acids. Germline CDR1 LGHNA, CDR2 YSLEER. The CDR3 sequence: CASSQDPGQGRIYGYTF. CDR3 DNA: TGCGCCAGCAGCCAAGATCCAGGACAGGGGCGGATCTATGGCTACACCTTC.

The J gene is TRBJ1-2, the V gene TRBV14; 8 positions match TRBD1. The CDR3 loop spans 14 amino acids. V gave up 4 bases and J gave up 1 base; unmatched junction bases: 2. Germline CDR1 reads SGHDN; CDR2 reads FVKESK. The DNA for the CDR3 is TGTGCCAGCAGCCGGGGACAGGTTAACTATGGCTACACCTTC. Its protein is CASSRGQVNYGYTF.